This passage covers 20 T cell receptor beta chains from one sample sequenced in a study of T cell responses to AZD1222 COVID-19 vaccine. Clones were read by immunoSEQ multiplex PCR, and TCRdb kept only the in-frame ones, dropping some. The sample holds about 90,000 clones, around 90% seen once. The material sequenced was peripheral blood, taken on day 0 of AZD1222 vaccination. The receptors were gathered from an adult in good health.

This clone was counted only a few times. The genes are TRBV28 and TRBJ2-7; TRBD1 aligns across 8 bases. There are 14 residues in the CDR3. Trimming removed 6 bases from V and 3 bases from J; junction bases left unmatched: 7. Looked up from germline, CDR1 is MDHEN and CDR2 is SYDVKM. As DNA, the CDR3 is TGTGCCAGCAGAACTCTGACAGGGGTCTACGAGCAGTACTTC. Protein sequence: CASRTLTGVYEQYF. The variable domain in full, with the rest retrieved from reference TRBV28 and TRBJ2-7, is DVKVTQSSRYLVKRTGEKVFLECVQDMDHENMFWYRQDPGLGLRLIYFSYDVKMKEKGDIPEGYSVSREKKERFSLILESASTNQTSMYLCASRTLTGVYEQYFGPGTRLTVT.

This clone was seen just once. V and J are TRBV19 and TRBJ2-3; D is perhaps TRBD2 (6 bases). Germline V gene sequence: CDR1 LNHDA, CDR2 SQIVND (reference sequence). Trimming left V 4 bases short and J 2 bases short, with 7 bases between. The CDR3 totals 13 residues. The CDR3 nucleotides read TGTGCCAGTAGTAGCGGGGTCACAGATACGCAGTATTTT. Translating it yields CASSSGVTDTQYF.

The CDR3 DNA follows: TGTGCCAGTAGTTTTAGCGGGAGGGAGGAAACAGATACGCAGTATTTT. Translation gives CASSFSGREETDTQYF. The chain uses TRBV19 and TRBJ2-3; 11 positions match TRBD2. This CDR3 has 16 amino acids. V was pared by 5 bases and J by 3 bases, with 7 bases of the junction left unmatched. The germline V gene encodes CDR1 LNHDA and CDR2 SQIVND (reference sequence).

This sequence joins TRBV30 and TRBJ1-2; 10 bases match TRBD1. V lost 0 bases to trimming and J lost 3 bases; unmatched junction nucleotides: 4. The CDR3 loop spans 15 amino acids. Per germline, CDR1 GTSNPN and CDR2 SVGIG (reference sequence). CDR3 DNA: TGTGCCTGGAGTGTTCCGGGACAGGGGTACTATGGCTACACCTTC. It translates to CAWSVPGQGYYGYTF.

V gene TRBV27 combines with J gene TRBJ2-4; D not resolved. Trimming left V 8 bases short and J 6 bases short, with 11 bases between. Per germline, CDR1 MNHEY and CDR2 SMNVEV (reference sequence). CDR3 length: 12 amino acids. CDR3 region: CASGITGNIQYF. CDR3 coding DNA: TGTGCCAGCGGCATCACGGGAAACATTCAGTACTTC.

The chain carries TRBV4-1 and TRBJ2-1, with D possibly TRBD1 on 5 matching bases. V was trimmed by 0 bases and J by 5 bases, leaving 11 bases between them. Germline CDR1 reads MGHRA; CDR2 reads YSYEKL. The length of the CDR3 is 15 residues. The chain's CDR3 is CASSQDEGAHNEQFF. Here the CDR3 DNA reads TGCGCCAGCAGCCAAGACGAAGGGGCACACAATGAGCAGTTCTTC.

The gene calls are TRBV24-1 and TRBJ1-6, with D unclear. The V and J ends lost 0 bases and 0 bases respectively, with 8 bases between them. CDR3 length equals 17 residues. Germline values: CDR1 KGHDR, CDR2 SFDVKD. CDR3 region: CATSDLRGSSYNSPLHF. DNA for the CDR3: TGTGCCACCAGTGATTTGAGAGGGAGCTCCTATAATTCACCCCTCCACTTT.

The chain links TRBV28 to TRBJ1-2; D not resolved. V shed 5 bases and J shed 7 bases, with 14 bases lying between them. The CDR3 loop spans 13 amino acids. The germline V gene has CDR1 MDHEN and CDR2 SYDVKM. For the CDR3, the DNA is TGTGCCAGCAGTCCCGAGGGAAGGGCTGGCTACACCTTC. The encoded protein is CASSPEGRAGYTF.

This sequence joins TRBV11-2 and TRBJ2-7; no reliable D call. The V end was cut by 3 bases, the J end by 0 bases, with 6 bases between. The CDR3 runs to 13 residues. CDR1 is SGHAT, CDR2 FQNNGV, per germline. This chain's CDR3 is CASSLGYSYEQYF. The CDR3, as DNA: TGTGCCAGCAGCTTGGGATACTCCTACGAGCAGTACTTC.

The genes are TRBV14 and TRBJ2-7; 11 bases match TRBD1. There are 15 residues in the CDR3. Unmatched junction bases numbered 6, after V lost 2 bases and J lost 6 bases. The germline V gene has CDR1 SGHDN and CDR2 FVKESK. As DNA, the CDR3 is TGTGCCAGCAGCCAACGGTGGACAGGGGGCGGCGAGCAGTACTTC. Translating gives CASSQRWTGGGEQYF.

Points on this clone: This sample includes further DNA sequences coding for the same CDR3. The rearrangement uses TRBV3-1 (or the pseudogene TRBV3-2) and TRBJ1-2; D is ambiguous. V was shortened by 1 base and J by 0 bases, with 0 bases between the two germline ends. Per the germline V gene, CDR1 is LGHDT and CDR2 is YNNKEL (reference sequence). The CDR3 runs to 12 residues. CDR3: CASSQANYGYTF. Here the CDR3 DNA reads TGTGCCAGCAGCCAAGCTAACTATGGCTACACCTTC.

V usage is TRBV9 and J usage is TRBJ2-1; D call uncertain. Germline loops: CDR1 SGDLS, CDR2 YYNGEE. With 0 bases removed from V and 0 bases from J, the gap between germline ends came to 7 bases. CDR3 length equals 15 residues. In DNA, the CDR3 is TGTGCCAGCAGCGTAGGTTGGAGCTCCTACAATGAGCAGTTCTTC. Translated, it gives CASSVGWSSYNEQFF.

J is TRBJ2-4 and V is TRBV4-2; D is uncertain. V shed 0 bases and J shed 0 bases, with 9 bases lying between them. This CDR3 comprises 16 residues. Germline assignment: CDR1 LGHNA and CDR2 YNFKEQ. CDR3 sequence reads: CASSQEKLLAKNIQYF. CDR3 nucleotide sequence: TGTGCCAGCAGCCAAGAGAAGCTACTAGCCAAAAACATTCAGTACTTC.

The V and J genes are TRBV20-1 and TRBJ2-3; D is ambiguous. The ends were cut back, 6 bases at V and 5 bases at J, with 6 bases in the middle. CDR1 and CDR2 (germline): DFQATT, SNEGSKA (reference sequence). CDR3 size: 10 residues. CDR3 protein: CSAQRDTQYF. The CDR3 DNA reads TGCAGTGCCCAGAGAGATACGCAGTATTTT.

The rearrangement joins TRBV30 to TRBJ2-1; D not certain. Germline CDR1 GTSNPN, CDR2 SVGIG (reference sequence). The V end was cut by 5 bases, the J end by 6 bases, with 11 bases between. The CDR3 covers 12 residues. CDR3 nucleotide sequence: TGTGCCTGGGGATTTGGCCCCAATGAGCAGTTCTTC. Translated, it gives CAWGFGPNEQFF. Together with reference TRBV30 and TRBJ2-1, the CDR3 gives the full variable domain: SQTIHQWPATLVQPVGSPLSLECTVEGTSNPNLYWYRQAAGRGLQLLFYSVGIGQISSEVPQNLSASRPQDRQFILSSKKLLLSDSGFYLCAWGFGPNEQFFGPGTRLTVL.

The rearrangement links TRBV6-2 or TRBV6-3 to TRBJ1-2, with TRBD1 as a possible D gene (5 bases). In germline, CDR1 is MNHEY, CDR2 SVGEGT. This CDR3 has 12 residues. Trimming took 3 bases from V and 10 from J, leaving 12 bases between them. CDR3 sequence (DNA): TGTGCCAGCAGTTATGAGGCGGGGGACTACACCTTC. Its translation: CASSYEAGDYTF.

This clone has at least ten counts. V usage is TRBV19 and J usage is TRBJ1-5; D perhaps matches TRBD1 (5 bases). This CDR3 is built from 13 residues. Trimming cost V 5 bases and J 5 bases, with 10 bases left between them. Germline CDR1 and CDR2: LNHDA and SQIVND (reference sequence). CDR3 nucleotides: TGTGCCAGTAGTGTCGGCAGGGATCAGCCCCAGCATTTT. The encoded protein is CASSVGRDQPQHF.

V and J are TRBV7-2 and TRBJ2-1, with TRBD2 matching 10 bases. J was trimmed by 5 bases and V by 2 bases; bases with no gene match: 3. The CDR3 sequence is 15 residues long. CDR1 is SGHTA, CDR2 FQGNSA, per germline. The CDR3: CASSLRLAGNNEQFF. The DNA of the CDR3 is TGTGCCAGCAGCTTACGACTAGCGGGTAACAATGAGCAGTTCTTC.

The J gene is TRBJ1-2, the V gene TRBV28; D not resolved. CDR1 is MDHEN, CDR2 SYDVKM, per germline. The CDR3 covers 10 residues. Trimming left V 2 bases short and J 8 bases short, with 3 bases between. The CDR3 DNA reads as TGTGCCAGCAGTTTAAGGGGCTACACCTTC. This codes for CASSLRGYTF.

V usage is TRBV28 and J usage is TRBJ2-3; 10 bases map to TRBD2. Germline V CDR1 and CDR2: MDHEN, SYDVKM. Trimming at V came to 4 bases and at J to 4 bases, leaving 2 bases not matched to a gene. The CDR3 has 14 amino acids. This CDR3 reads CASSSSGSADTQYF. CDR3 nucleotides: TGTGCCAGCAGTTCTAGCGGGAGCGCAGATACGCAGTATTTT.